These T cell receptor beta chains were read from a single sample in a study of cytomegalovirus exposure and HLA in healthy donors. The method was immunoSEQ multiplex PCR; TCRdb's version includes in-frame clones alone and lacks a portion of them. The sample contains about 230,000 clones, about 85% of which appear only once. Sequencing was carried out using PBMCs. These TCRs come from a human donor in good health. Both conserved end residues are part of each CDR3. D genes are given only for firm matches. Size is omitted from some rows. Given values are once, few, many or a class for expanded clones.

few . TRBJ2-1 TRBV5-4 TGTGCCAGCAGCGTCCGACCGTTAGGCGGGAACAATGAGCAGTTCTTC CASSVRPLGGNNEQFF
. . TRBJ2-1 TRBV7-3 TGTGCCAGCAGCCCCGGAGGGCCGATCAATGAGCAGTTCTTC CASSPGGPINEQFF
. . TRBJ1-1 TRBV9 TGTGCCAGCAGCCCAGACAGGTACACTGAAGCTTTCTTT CASSPDRYTEAFF
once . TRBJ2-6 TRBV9 TGTGCCACTGGGCGGGTGGCCGGTGGGGCCAACGTCCTGACTTTC CATGRVAGGANVLTF
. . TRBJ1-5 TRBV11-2 TGTGCCAGCAGCTCGTCAACCGGGGGACCCCAGCATTTT CASSSSTGGPQHF
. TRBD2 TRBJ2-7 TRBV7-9 TGTGCCAGCAGCTTCGGGGGGTCCTACGAGCAGTACTTC CASSFGGSYEQYF
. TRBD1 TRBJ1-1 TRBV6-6 TGTGCCAGCAGTTTACAGGGGGGGGACACTGAAGCTTTCTTT CASSLQGGDTEAFF
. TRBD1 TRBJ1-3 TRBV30 TGTGCCTCGGATCAGGGCGGGACAGGGGGTATAGACGCTGGAAACACCATATATTTT CASDQGGTGGIDAGNTIYF
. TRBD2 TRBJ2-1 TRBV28 TGTGCCAGCAGTTCTACTAGCGGGAGAAGGGGCTACAATGAGCAGTTCTTC CASSSTSGRRGYNEQFF
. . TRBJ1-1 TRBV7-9 TGTGCCAGCAGCTTAGTCGAAGTGGGGCTCTCGGAAGCTTTCTTT CASSLVEVGLSEAFF
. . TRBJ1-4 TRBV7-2 TGTGCCAGCAGCTTACAGGGAGAAAAACTGTTTTTT CASSLQGEKLFF
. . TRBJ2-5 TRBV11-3 TGTGCCAGCAGCTTTAGCCCGGTGGGGACCCAGTACTTC CASSFSPVGTQYF
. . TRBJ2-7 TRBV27 TGTGCCAGCAGTCCGACCCAAGGAGGCATTTACTACGAGCAGTACTTC CASSPTQGGIYYEQYF
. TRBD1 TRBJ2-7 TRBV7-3 TGTGCCAGCAGCTTAGGGTGGCCAGGGGGCACCTACGAGCAGTACTTC CASSLGWPGGTYEQYF
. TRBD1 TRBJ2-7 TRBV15 TGTGCCACCAGCGCGGGGACAGGGAATCGCTACGAGCAGTACTTC CATSAGTGNRYEQYF
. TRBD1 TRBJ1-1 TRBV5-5 TGTGCCAGCAGCTTCCTCGGACAGGGGGGCACTGAAGCTTTCTTT CASSFLGQGGTEAFF
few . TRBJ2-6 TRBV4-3 TGCGCCAGCAGCCAAGATCAGCGGTCATCTGGGGCCAACGTCCTGACTTTC CASSQDQRSSGANVLTF
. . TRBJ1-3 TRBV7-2 TGTGCCAGCAGCTTAATACCGGGCTCTGGAAACACCATATATTTT CASSLIPGSGNTIYF
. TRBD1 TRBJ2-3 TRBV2 TGTGCCAGCAGGGACAGGCTACAAAGCACAGATACGCAGTATTTT CASRDRLQSTDTQYF
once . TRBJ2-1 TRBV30 TGTGCCTGGAGTGTTGGTAGTGGGCGGGGTCAGCAGTTCTTC CAWSVGSGRGQQFF
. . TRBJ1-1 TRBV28 TGTGCCAGCAGTTCGTCCACAGGGTCCACTGAAGCTTTCTTT CASSSSTGSTEAFF
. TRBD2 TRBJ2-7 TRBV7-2 TGTGCCAGCAGCTTCGGGACTAGCGGGATCAGATCCTACGAGCAGTACTTC CASSFGTSGIRSYEQYF
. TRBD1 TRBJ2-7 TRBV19 TGTGCCAGTACTCAATCGGGACAGGGGACCTACGAGCAGTACTTC CASTQSGQGTYEQYF
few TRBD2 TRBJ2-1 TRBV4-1 TGCGCCAGCAGCCAAGAGGGACTAGCGGGACCATACAATGAGCAGTTCTTC CASSQEGLAGPYNEQFF
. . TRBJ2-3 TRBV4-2 TGTGCCAGCAGCCAAGTGGCGGGCCCGGTCCCAGATACGCAGTATTTT CASSQVAGPVPDTQYF
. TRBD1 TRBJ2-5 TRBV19 TGTGCCAGTACCGTCCCGGGACAGATGACCCAGTACTTC CASTVPGQMTQYF
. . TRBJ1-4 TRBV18 TGTGCCAGCTCACCGCCCCTACAGGGCAACTCTTTCAGACTGTTTTTT CASSPPLQGNSFRLFF
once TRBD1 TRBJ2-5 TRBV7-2 TGTGCCAGCAGCCAAAGAAGAACAGGGGTAGGAGAGACCCAGTACTTC CASSQRRTGVGETQYF
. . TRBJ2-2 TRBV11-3 TGTGCCAGCAGCTTGAGCTTCACCGGGGAGCTGTTTTTT CASSLSFTGELFF
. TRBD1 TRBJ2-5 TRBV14 TGTGCCAGCAGCTCCGGGACAGGGTCCTCGGGGACCCAGTACTTC CASSSGTGSSGTQYF
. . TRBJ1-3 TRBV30 TGTGCCTGGAGTGAAAATGGAGCTGGAAACACCATATATTTT CAWSENGAGNTIYF
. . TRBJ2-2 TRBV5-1 TGCGCCAGCAGCTTTACGGTTACGAACACCGGGGAGCTGTTTTTT CASSFTVTNTGELFF
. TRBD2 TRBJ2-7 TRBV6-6 TGTGCCAGCAGTAATCACCTAGCGGGAGTCGGCGAGCAGTACTTC CASSNHLAGVGEQYF
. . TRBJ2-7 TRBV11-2 TGTGCCAGCAGCTTACCAGGAACCTACGAGCAGTACTTC CASSLPGTYEQYF
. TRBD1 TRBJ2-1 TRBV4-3 TGCGCCAGCAGCCAGGGTACAGGGGGTCCTTCCTACAATGAGCAGTTCTTC CASSQGTGGPSYNEQFF
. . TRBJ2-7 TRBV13 TGTGCCAGCGGTCCCGGGAGTAGGCCCTACGAGCAGTACTTC CASGPGSRPYEQYF
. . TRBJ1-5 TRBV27 TGTGCCAGCAGCCTACAGGGTTCGCGTCAGCCCCAGCATTTT CASSLQGSRQPQHF
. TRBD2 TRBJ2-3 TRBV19 TGTGCCAGTAGTCCCGGGACTAGCGGGAGTTCAGATACGCAGTATTTT CASSPGTSGSSDTQYF
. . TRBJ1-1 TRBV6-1 TGTGCCAGCAGTGGACGGGAGAACACTGAAGCTTTCTTT CASSGRENTEAFF
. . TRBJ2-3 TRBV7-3 TGTGCCAGCAGCTACGGACTAACCCCCCCCACAGATACGCAGTATTTT CASSYGLTPPTDTQYF
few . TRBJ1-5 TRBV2 TGTGCCAGCAGTGACAGGGCCTTCAATCAGCCCCAGCATTTT CASSDRAFNQPQHF
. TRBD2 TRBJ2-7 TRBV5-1 TGCGCCAGCAGCTTGGCTGGGGGGGACTACGAGCAGTACTTC CASSLAGGDYEQYF
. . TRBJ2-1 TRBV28 TGTGCCAGCAGTTTCAGCGGAGCTGGTACTGACAATGAGCAGTTCTTC CASSFSGAGTDNEQFF
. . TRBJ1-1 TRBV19 TGTGCCAGTAGTATCACACAGGGGAACACTGAAGCTTTCTTT CASSITQGNTEAFF